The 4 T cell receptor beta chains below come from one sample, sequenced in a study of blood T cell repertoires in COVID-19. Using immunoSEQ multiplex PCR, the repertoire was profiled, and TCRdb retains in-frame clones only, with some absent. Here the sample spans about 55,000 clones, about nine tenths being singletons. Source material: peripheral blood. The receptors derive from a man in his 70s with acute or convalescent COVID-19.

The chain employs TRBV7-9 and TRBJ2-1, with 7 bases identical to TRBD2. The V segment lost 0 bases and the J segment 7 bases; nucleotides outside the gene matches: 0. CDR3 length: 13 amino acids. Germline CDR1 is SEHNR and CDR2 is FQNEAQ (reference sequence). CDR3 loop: CASSLAGGNEQFF. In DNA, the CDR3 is TGTGCCAGCAGCTTAGCGGGAGGGAATGAGCAGTTCTTC.

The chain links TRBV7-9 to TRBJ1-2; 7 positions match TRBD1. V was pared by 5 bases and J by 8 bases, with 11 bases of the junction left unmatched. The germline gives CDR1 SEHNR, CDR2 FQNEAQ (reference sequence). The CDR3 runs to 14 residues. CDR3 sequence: CASSLQGRLKGYTF. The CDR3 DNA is TGTGCCAGCAGCCTACAGGGGCGTTTAAAGGGCTACACCTTC.

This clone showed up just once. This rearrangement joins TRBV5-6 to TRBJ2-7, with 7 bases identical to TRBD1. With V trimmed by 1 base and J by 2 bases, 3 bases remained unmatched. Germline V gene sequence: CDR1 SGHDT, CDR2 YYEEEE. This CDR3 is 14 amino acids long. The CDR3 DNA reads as TGTGCCAGCAGCTTGCAACAGGGGACCTACGAGCAGTACGTC. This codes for CASSLQQGTYEQYV.

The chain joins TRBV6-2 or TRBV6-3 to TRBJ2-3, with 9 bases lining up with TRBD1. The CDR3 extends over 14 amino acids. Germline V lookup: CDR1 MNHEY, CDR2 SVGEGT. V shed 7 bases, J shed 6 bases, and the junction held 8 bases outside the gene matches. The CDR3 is CASTPGQGGDTQYF. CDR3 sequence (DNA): TGTGCCAGCACCCCGGGACAGGGAGGGGATACGCAGTATTTT.